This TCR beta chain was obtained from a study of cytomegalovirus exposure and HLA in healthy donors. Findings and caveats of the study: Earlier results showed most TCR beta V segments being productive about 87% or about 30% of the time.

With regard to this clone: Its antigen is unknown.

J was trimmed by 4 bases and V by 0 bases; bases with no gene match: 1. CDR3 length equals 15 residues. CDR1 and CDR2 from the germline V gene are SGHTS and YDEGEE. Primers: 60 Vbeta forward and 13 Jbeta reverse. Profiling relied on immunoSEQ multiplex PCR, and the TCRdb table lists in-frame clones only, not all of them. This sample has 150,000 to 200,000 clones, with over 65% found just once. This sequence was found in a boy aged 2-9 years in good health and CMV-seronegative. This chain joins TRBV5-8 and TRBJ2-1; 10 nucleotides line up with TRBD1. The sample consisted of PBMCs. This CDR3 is CASSLEGQGYNEQFF. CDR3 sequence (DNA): TGTGCCAGCAGCTTGGAGGGACAGGGGTACAATGAGCAGTTCTTC. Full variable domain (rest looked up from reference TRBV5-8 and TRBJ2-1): EAGVTQSPTHLIKTRGQQATLRCSPISGHTSVYWYQQALGLGLQFLLWYDEGEERNRGNFPPRFSGRQFPNYSSELNVNALELEDSALYLCASSLEGQGYNEQFFGPGTRLTVL.